The clone carrying this T cell receptor beta chain was counted many times. What it binds is unknown. Every patient was untreated before thyroid surgery. CDR1 SGHAT and CDR2 FQDESV come from the germline V gene (reference sequence). V was clipped by 4 bases and J by 3 bases, with 14 bases between them. This CDR3 has 15 residues. Per the original data handling: Clinicopathological groups of papillary thyroid cancer showed CDR3 differences that were used to build a distant-metastasis classifier. TCRdb reprocessed the PCR reads via MiXCR. V and J calls and clone size were set by TCRdb, not the authors. The sample carries around 12,000 clones, about 32% recorded once. This entry comes from a study of metastatic and nonmetastatic thyroid tumors. For the study at large: Where malignant and benign thyroid patients were concerned, repertoires were compared across blood and tumor or nodule tissue.

Findings and caveats of the study: Reports indicated that malignant thyroid tumors showed significantly higher TCR beta diversity than benign nodules did, in blood and tumor.

This sequence was found in a male donor with papillary thyroid cancer or a benign thyroid nodule (not recorded which). Some clones in this sample may be carry-over from other donors' samples. Material: tumor tissue. The chain has TRBV11-1 and TRBJ2-3; D is possibly TRBD1 (6 bases). CDR3 in DNA: TGTGCCAGCAGCTCGACAGGTGGTGGTACAGATACGCAGTATTTT. Translation gives CASSSTGGGTDTQYF.